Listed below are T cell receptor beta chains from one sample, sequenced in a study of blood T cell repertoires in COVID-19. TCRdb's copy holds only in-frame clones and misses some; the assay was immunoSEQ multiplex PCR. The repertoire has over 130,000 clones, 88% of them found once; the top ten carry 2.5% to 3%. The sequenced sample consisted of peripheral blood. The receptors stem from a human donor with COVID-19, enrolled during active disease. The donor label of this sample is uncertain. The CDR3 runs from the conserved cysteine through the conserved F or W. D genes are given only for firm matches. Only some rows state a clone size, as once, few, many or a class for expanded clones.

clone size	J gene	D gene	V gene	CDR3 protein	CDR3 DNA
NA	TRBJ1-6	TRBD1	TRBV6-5	CASSYSGQGSPLHF	TGTGCCAGCAGTTACTCGGGACAGGGTTCACCCCTCCACTTT
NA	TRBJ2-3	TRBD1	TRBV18	CASSPLRQGDNTDTQYF	TGTGCCAGCTCACCACTGCGACAGGGGGATAACACAGATACGCAGTATTTT
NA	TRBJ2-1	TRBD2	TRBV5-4	CASSLLAFNSYNEQFF	TGTGCCAGCAGCTTACTAGCGTTTAATTCCTACAATGAGCAGTTCTTC
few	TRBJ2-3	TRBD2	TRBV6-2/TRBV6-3	CASSQTSGGSGGTQYF	TGTGCCAGCAGCCAGACTAGCGGGGGTTCTGGGGGTACGCAGTATTTT
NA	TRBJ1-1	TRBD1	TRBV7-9	CAGQAAFTEAFF	TGTGCCGGACAGGCCGCCTTCACTGAAGCTTTCTTT
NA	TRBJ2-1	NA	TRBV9	CAIHRFYNEQFF	TGTGCCATACACAGGTTTTACAATGAGCAGTTCTTC
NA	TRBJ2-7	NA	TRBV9	CASSVSPLYEQYF	TGTGCCAGCAGCGTAAGCCCCCTCTACGAGCAGTACTTC
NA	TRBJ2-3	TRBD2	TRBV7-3	CASSLGLAGATQYF	TGTGCCAGCAGCTTAGGACTAGCGGGGGCGACGCAGTATTTT
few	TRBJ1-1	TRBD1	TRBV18	CASSSDRGRIPEAFF	TGTGCCAGCTCATCGGACAGGGGGCGGATCCCTGAAGCTTTCTTT
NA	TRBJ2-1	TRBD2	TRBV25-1	CASSEREGYNEQFF	TGTGCCAGCAGCGAACGGGAGGGCTACAATGAGCAGTTCTTC
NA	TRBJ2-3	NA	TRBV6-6	CASSYGQVTDTQYF	TGTGCCAGCAGTTATGGCCAGGTTACAGATACGCAGTATTTT
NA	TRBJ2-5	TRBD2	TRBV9	CASSPVGPRGAEETQYF	TGTGCCAGCAGCCCAGTCGGGCCGCGGGGGGCCGAAGAGACCCAGTACTTC
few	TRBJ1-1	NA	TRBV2	CASSPWDKSPGAFF	TGTGCCAGCAGTCCTTGGGACAAGTCCCCAGGGGCTTTCTTT
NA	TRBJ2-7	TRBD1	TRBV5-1	CASSPEGQGDYEQYF	TGCGCCAGCAGCCCGGAAGGACAGGGGGACTACGAGCAGTACTTC
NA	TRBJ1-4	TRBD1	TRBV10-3	CAISESQGNNEKLFF	TGTGCCATCAGTGAGTCACAGGGGAATAATGAAAAACTGTTTTTT
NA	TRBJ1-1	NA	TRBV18	CASSSDSMNTEAFF	TGTGCCAGCTCATCGGACAGCATGAACACTGAAGCTTTCTTT
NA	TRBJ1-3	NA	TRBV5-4	CATGPRLSGNTIYF	TGTGCCACCGGCCCGAGACTAAGCGGAAACACCATATATTTT
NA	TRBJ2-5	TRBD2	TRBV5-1	CASSFGTGGAGETQYF	TGCGCCAGCAGCTTCGGAACGGGGGGGGCCGGGGAGACCCAGTACTTC
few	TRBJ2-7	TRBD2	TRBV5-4	CASSSASGASYEQYF	TGTGCCAGCAGCTCCGCTAGCGGGGCGTCCTACGAGCAGTACTTC
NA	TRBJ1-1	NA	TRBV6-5	CASSYSTGRGTEAFF	TGTGCCAGCAGTTACTCGACAGGTCGTGGAACTGAAGCTTTCTTT
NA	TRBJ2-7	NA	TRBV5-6	CASSWDDRMGYEQYF	TGTGCCAGCAGCTGGGATGACAGGATGGGCTACGAGCAGTACTTC